Presented here are 30 T cell receptor beta chains from one specimen sequenced in a study of blood T cell repertoires in COVID-19. Clones were read by immunoSEQ multiplex PCR, and TCRdb kept only the in-frame ones, dropping some. Of 60,000 or so clones in the sample, approximately 88% were seen once. Sequenced sample: peripheral blood. The source is a man between 25 and 39 years old with COVID-19, enrolled during active disease.

V usage is TRBV30 and J usage is TRBJ2-1, with D hard to call. The V end was cut by 4 bases, the J end by 5 bases, with 15 bases between. The CDR3 runs to 14 residues. Germline loops: CDR1 GTSNPN, CDR2 SVGIG (reference sequence). CDR3 loop: CAWNRRPRDNEQFF. As DNA, the CDR3 is TGTGCCTGGAATAGAAGGCCTCGGGACAATGAGCAGTTCTTC.

V is TRBV30 and J is TRBJ1-1; possibly TRBD1 for D (5 bases). The CDR3 has 13 amino acids. The ends were cut back, 4 bases at V and 4 bases at J, with 13 bases in the middle. Germline values: CDR1 GTSNPN, CDR2 SVGIG (reference sequence). As DNA, the CDR3 is TGTGCCTGGACGGAGTGGAGGGGCACTGAAGCTTTCTTT. Translating it yields CAWTEWRGTEAFF. Together with reference TRBV30 and TRBJ1-1, the CDR3 gives the full variable domain: SQTIHQWPATLVQPVGSPLSLECTVEGTSNPNLYWYRQAAGRGLQLLFYSVGIGQISSEVPQNLSASRPQDRQFILSSKKLLLSDSGFYLCAWTEWRGTEAFFGQGTRLTVV.

The CDR3 nucleotides are TGTGCCAGCAGTGGGCCCTACAATGAGCAGTTCTTC. Its protein is CASSGPYNEQFF. This rearrangement joins TRBV27 to TRBJ2-1; no clear D. CDR1 MNHEY and CDR2 SMNVEV come from the germline V gene (reference sequence). CDR3 size: 12 residues. V lost 5 bases to trimming and J lost 2 bases, with 4 bases between them.

CDR3 amino acids: CASSQASQGAQKLFF. CDR3 coding DNA: TGTGCCAGCAGCCAAGCATCACAGGGGGCCCAAAAACTGTTTTTT. The chain recombines TRBV4-2 with TRBJ1-4; TRBD1 aligns across 9 bases. The CDR3 spans 15 residues. The germline gives CDR1 LGHNA, CDR2 YNFKEQ. V gave up 1 base and J gave up 9 bases; unmatched junction bases: 6.

This chain joins TRBV7-2 and TRBJ1-6, with TRBD1 matching over 7 bases. V lost 6 bases to trimming and J lost 15 bases; unmatched junction nucleotides: 8. This CDR3 contains 12 residues. From germline, CDR1 is SGHTA and CDR2 FQGNSA. In DNA form, the CDR3 reads TGTGCCAGCAGAGTACCAGGGGGGCACCTCCACTTT. Its translation is CASRVPGGHLHF.

Worth noting for this clone: The junction does not match germline at one end; this may be a read error. The rearrangement links TRBV28 to TRBJ2-5; TRBD2 aligns across 8 bases. Germline assignment: CDR1 MDHEN and CDR2 SYDVKM. There are 16 residues in the CDR3. Here the CDR3 reads CASCLGAGVSEETQYF. The DNA of the CDR3 is TGTGCCAGCTGTTTAGGAGCGGGAGTGTCCGAAGAGACCCAGTACTTC.

The chain uses TRBV7-2 and TRBJ2-1; TRBD2 aligns across 7 bases. Germline CDR1 is SGHTA and CDR2 is FQGNSA. The J segment lost 5 bases and the V segment lost 4 bases, leaving 5 bases of the junction unmatched. The CDR3 totals 14 residues. In nucleotides, the CDR3 is TGTGCCAGCAGCTCCGGGACTATCCACAATGAGCAGTTCTTC. Translated: CASSSGTIHNEQFF.

This clone has a single count. The chain employs TRBV6-2 or TRBV6-3 and TRBJ2-7; TRBD2 matches 7 bases. This CDR3 has 14 residues. V shed 2 bases, J shed 3 bases, and the junction held 4 bases outside the gene matches. Germline-derived CDR1 and CDR2 are MNHEY and SVGEGT. The CDR3 reads CASSYLAERYEQYF. The CDR3 coding sequence is TGTGCCAGCAGTTACCTAGCGGAGCGCTACGAGCAGTACTTC.

As regards this clone: This CDR3 is also generated by other DNA sequences in the sample. The genes are TRBV19 and TRBJ1-1; D gene uncertain. Germline V CDR1 and CDR2: LNHDA, SQIVND (reference sequence). The CDR3 loop spans 12 amino acids. The ends were cut back, 10 bases at V and 1 base at J, with 10 bases in the middle. The CDR3: CAIHRGNTEAFF. For the CDR3, the DNA is TGTGCCATCCACCGGGGGAACACTGAAGCTTTCTTT.

The chain links TRBV19 to TRBJ2-3; D possibly corresponds to TRBD1 (7 bases). V gave up 6 bases and J gave up 5 bases, with 15 bases separating them. The CDR3 is 14 residues long. Germline values: CDR1 LNHDA, CDR2 SQIVND (reference sequence). The CDR3 nucleotides are TGTGCCAGTAGACGACAGGGAGGACGAGATACGCAGTATTTT. Translation: CASRRQGGRDTQYF.

V usage is TRBV5-1 and J usage is TRBJ2-1, with a weak D call TRBD2 (5 bases). This CDR3 is 13 amino acids long. Per germline, CDR1 SGHRS and CDR2 YFSETQ. With 5 bases removed from V and 0 bases from J, the gap between germline ends came to 6 bases. In DNA, the CDR3 is TGCGCCAGCAGTGGGAGCTCCTACAATGAGCAGTTCTTC. It yields the protein CASSGSSYNEQFF. Full variable domain (outside the CDR3, taken from reference TRBV5-1 and TRBJ2-1): KAGVTQTPRYLIKTRGQQVTLSCSPISGHRSVSWYQQTPGQGLQFLFEYFSETQRNKGNFPGRFSGRQFSNSRSEMNVSTLELGDSALYLCASSGSSYNEQFFGPGTRLTVL.

This clone showed up many times. At one end, the junction sequence differs from germline, possibly due to a read error. This chain joins TRBV7-7 and TRBJ2-7; 8 nucleotides align to TRBD2. Germline values: CDR1 SSHAT, CDR2 FNYEAQ (reference sequence). The CDR3 has 13 amino acids. The CDR3 DNA follows: TGTGCTAGCAGCCACGGGAGGGGATACGAGCAGTACTTC. This sequence encodes CASSHGRGYEQYF.

For this clone: A read error may account for a junction end that differs from germline. The chain recombines TRBV7-7 with TRBJ2-1, with TRBD1 matching over 10 bases. The CDR3 is made up of 15 amino acids. Germline CDR1 reads SSHAT; CDR2 reads FNYEAQ (reference sequence). The CDR3 DNA reads TGTGCTAGCAGCTTAGGAGGGACAGGGGCCAATGAGCAGTTCTTC. Translating gives CASSLGGTGANEQFF.

This clone has a single count. The V and J genes are TRBV6-5 and TRBJ2-3; 10 bases agree with TRBD2. The CDR3 totals 14 residues. Germline V gives CDR1 MNHEY, CDR2 SVGAGI. V dropped 8 bases and J dropped 7; count of bases not matched to a gene: 9. CDR3 DNA sequence: TGTGCCAGCTCTCCAGCGGGAGGGAGAAATACGCAGTATTTT. Amino acid sequence: CASSPAGGRNTQYF.

The chain combines TRBV6-1 with TRBJ2-1; D possibly corresponds to TRBD1 (5 bases). The ends were cut back, 2 bases at V and 7 bases at J, with 6 bases in the middle. The CDR3 spans 12 residues. The V gene's germline CDR1 is MNHNS and CDR2 SASEGT. The CDR3 bases are TGTGCCAGCAGTGAAAACAGGAATGAGCAGTTCTTC. This encodes CASSENRNEQFF.

V and J are TRBV2 and TRBJ2-2, with TRBD2 matching 10 bases. The CDR3 extends over 15 amino acids. Per the germline V gene, CDR1 is SNHLY and CDR2 is FYNNEI. Trimming took 10 bases from V and 2 from J; bases not matched to a gene: 7. CDR3 amino acids: CAIASGSINTGELFF. The CDR3 bases are TGTGCCATTGCTAGCGGGAGTATCAACACCGGGGAGCTGTTTTTT.

This chain uses TRBV10-3 with TRBJ2-3; TRBD2 matches 8 bases. The germline V gene encodes CDR1 ENHRY and CDR2 SYGVKD. The CDR3 contains 16 residues. V shed 8 bases and J 1 base; nucleotides not matched to a gene: 11. CDR3 in amino acids: CAISEGAGVRTDTQYF. The CDR3, as DNA: TGTGCCATCTCTGAGGGAGCGGGAGTGCGCACAGATACGCAGTATTTT.

This rearrangement joins TRBV15 to TRBJ1-6; tentatively, D is TRBD1 (5 bases). The CDR3 totals 15 residues. Trimming cost V 1 base and J 9 bases, with 13 bases left between them. CDR1 and CDR2 from the germline V gene are LNHNV and YYDKDF (reference sequence). The chain's CDR3 is CATSRAGPPGSPLHF. In DNA form, the CDR3 reads TGTGCCACCAGCAGAGCAGGGCCCCCAGGTTCACCCCTCCACTTT.

The chain recombines TRBV6-5 with TRBJ2-7; possibly TRBD2 for D (5 bases). The CDR3 sequence is 12 residues long. CDR1 and CDR2 from the germline V gene are MNHEY and SVGAGI. V lost 6 bases and J lost 3, with 9 bases in between. CDR3: CASRVGSYEQYF. CDR3 coding DNA: TGTGCCAGCAGGGTAGGGAGCTACGAGCAGTACTTC.

This chain joins TRBV14 and TRBJ2-1; weak D call: TRBD2 (6 bases). The CDR3 runs 14 residues. CDR1 and CDR2 (germline): SGHDN, FVKESK. Trimming removed 4 bases from V and 3 bases from J, with 10 bases in between. CDR3 nucleotide sequence: TGTGCCAGCAGCCTTCCCGGGGGCTACAATGAGCAGTTCTTC. Its protein is CASSLPGGYNEQFF. The whole variable domain, filled in from reference TRBV14 and TRBJ2-1, reads EAGVTQFPSHSVIEKGQTVTLRCDPISGHDNLYWYRRVMGKEIKFLLHFVKESKQDESGMPNNRFLAERTGGTYSTLKVQPAELEDSGVYFCASSLPGGYNEQFFGPGTRLTVL.

The chain recombines TRBV19 with TRBJ2-3; D may be TRBD2 (6 bases). The length of the CDR3 is 13 residues. In germline, CDR1 is LNHDA, CDR2 SQIVND (reference sequence). Deletions cut 4 bases from V and 5 bases from J, with 10 bases between. The CDR3 is CASSTGVVDTQYF. The CDR3 bases are TGTGCCAGTAGTACGGGAGTAGTAGATACGCAGTATTTT.

The chain couples TRBV10-3 to TRBJ2-7; 10 bases match TRBD2. After removal of 0 bases from V and 4 bases from J, the junction contained 6 bases not matched to a gene. Per germline, CDR1 ENHRY and CDR2 SYGVKD. The CDR3 has 16 residues. CDR3 sequence (DNA): TGTGCCATCAGTGAGTCAGCGCAGCGGGGGGGGTACGAGCAGTACTTC. Translated, it gives CAISESAQRGGYEQYF.

This rearrangement joins TRBV6-5 to TRBJ1-4; unclear D gene. CDR1 is MNHEY, CDR2 SVGAGI, per germline. V dropped 5 bases and J dropped 0 bases, with 7 bases sitting between them. The CDR3 extends over 14 amino acids. The CDR3 DNA follows: TGTGCCAGCAGTACGACTACAACTAATGAAAAACTGTTTTTT. Encoded protein: CASSTTTTNEKLFF.

The chain recombines TRBV28 with TRBJ1-5; 7 positions agree with TRBD1. Germline CDR1 reads MDHEN; CDR2 reads SYDVKM. V lost 6 bases and J lost 5; bases outside the gene matches: 10. The CDR3 has 15 amino acids. The CDR3: CASSLPGQRHQPQHF. CDR3 in DNA: TGTGCCAGCAGCCTACCGGGACAGAGACATCAGCCCCAGCATTTT. The entire variable domain, with the rest obtained from reference TRBV28 and TRBJ1-5, is as follows: DVKVTQSSRYLVKRTGEKVFLECVQDMDHENMFWYRQDPGLGLRLIYFSYDVKMKEKGDIPEGYSVSREKKERFSLILESASTNQTSMYLCASSLPGQRHQPQHFGDGTRLSIL.

The rearrangement uses TRBV5-1 and TRBJ1-1; no reliable D call. V was shortened by 0 bases and J by 5 bases, with 11 bases between the two germline ends. This CDR3 contains 14 residues. Per germline, CDR1 SGHRS and CDR2 YFSETQ. The CDR3, as DNA: TGCGCCAGCAGCTTGGCCAGGCCGGGGACTGAAGCTTTCTTT. Its translation is CASSLARPGTEAFF.

The chain recombines TRBV3-1 (or the pseudogene TRBV3-2) with TRBJ1-2, with a tentative D call TRBD1 (5 bases). CDR1 LGHDT and CDR2 YNNKEL come from the germline V gene (reference sequence). Trimming took off 2 bases at V and 7 bases at J, with 8 bases between the two ends. The CDR3 spans 12 residues. CDR3 bases: TGTGCCAGCAGCCAATCAGGGTTTGGCTACACCTTC. Translated: CASSQSGFGYTF.

The chain is built from TRBV11-3 and TRBJ1-1; possibly TRBD1 for D (5 bases). Germline V gene lookup returns CDR1 SGHNT and CDR2 YENEEA. This CDR3 has 13 residues. V lost 4 bases to trimming and J lost 1 base, with 7 bases between them. CDR3 bases: TGTGCCAGCAGCTCGACAGAGAACACTGAAGCTTTCTTT. Its protein is CASSSTENTEAFF.

V gene TRBV4-2 combines with J gene TRBJ1-4; tentative D call: TRBD1 (6 bases). This CDR3 contains 15 residues. Trimming took 4 bases from V and 5 from J, leaving 14 bases between them. Germline lookup yields CDR1 LGHNA and CDR2 YNFKEQ. The CDR3 reads CASSPKQGPNEKLFF. The DNA for the CDR3 is TGTGCCAGCAGCCCTAAACAGGGCCCGAATGAAAAACTGTTTTTT.

This clone was counted at least ten times. The genes are TRBV4-3 and TRBJ2-2; TRBD2 might be the D (6 bases). The V end was cut by 1 base, the J end by 1 base, with 7 bases between. The CDR3 is 15 residues long. Germline lookup yields CDR1 LGHNA and CDR2 YSLEER. The CDR3 coding sequence is TGCGCCAGCAGCCAAGGACTAGAGAACACCGGGGAGCTGTTTTTT. It translates to CASSQGLENTGELFF.

This clone was recorded once. The genes are TRBV6-5 and TRBJ1-3, with D perhaps matching TRBD1 (6 bases). In germline, CDR1 is MNHEY, CDR2 SVGAGI. CDR3 length: 14 residues. Trimming took off 2 bases at V and 7 bases at J, with 12 bases between the two ends. CDR3 region: CASSYGGFSNTIYF. The DNA of the CDR3 is TGTGCCAGCAGTTACGGGGGCTTCTCCAACACCATATATTTT.